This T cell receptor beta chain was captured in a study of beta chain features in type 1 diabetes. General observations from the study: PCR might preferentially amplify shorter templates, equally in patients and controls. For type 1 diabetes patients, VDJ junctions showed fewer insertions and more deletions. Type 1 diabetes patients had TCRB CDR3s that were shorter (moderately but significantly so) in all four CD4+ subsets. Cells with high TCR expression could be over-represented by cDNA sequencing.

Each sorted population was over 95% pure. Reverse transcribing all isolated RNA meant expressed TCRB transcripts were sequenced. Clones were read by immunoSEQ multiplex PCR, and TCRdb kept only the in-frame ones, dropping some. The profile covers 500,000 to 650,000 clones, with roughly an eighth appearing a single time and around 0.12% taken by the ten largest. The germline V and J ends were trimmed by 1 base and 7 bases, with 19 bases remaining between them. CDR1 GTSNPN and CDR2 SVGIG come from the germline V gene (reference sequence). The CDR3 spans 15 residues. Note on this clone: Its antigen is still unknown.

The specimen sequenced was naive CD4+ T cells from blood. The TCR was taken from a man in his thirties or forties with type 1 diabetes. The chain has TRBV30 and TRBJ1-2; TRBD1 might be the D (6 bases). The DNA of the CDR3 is TGTGCCTGGAGTGCGACTTCCAGGGGTTCGATTGGCTACACCTTC. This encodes CAWSATSRGSIGYTF.